The 5 T cell receptor beta chains reported below all come from one sample, sequenced in a study of blood T cell repertoires in COVID-19. The table came from immunoSEQ multiplex PCR; TCRdb's copy has only in-frame clones and leaves some out. In the table there are 250,000 to 300,000 clones, more than 70% of which are singletons. Specimen: peripheral blood. Every receptor here comes from a woman aged 25 to 39 with COVID-19, enrolled during active disease.

CDR3 in amino acids: CATSDPSRGHYGYTF. The CDR3 nucleotides read TGTGCCACCAGTGATCCTAGCAGGGGGCACTATGGCTACACCTTC. The rearrangement joins TRBV24-1 to TRBJ1-2; 8 bases agree with TRBD1. Germline loops: CDR1 KGHDR, CDR2 SFDVKD. The ends lost 3 bases at V and 3 bases at J; junction bases unmatched: 5. The CDR3 covers 15 residues.

In this sample, this clone turned up once. J is TRBJ2-1 and V is TRBV19, with TRBD2 matching 8 bases. Unmatched junction bases numbered 15, after V lost 6 bases and J lost 8 bases. The CDR3 runs 16 residues. The V gene's germline CDR1 is LNHDA and CDR2 SQIVND (reference sequence). CDR3 nucleotides: TGTGCCAGTAGGCCTCCTACTAGCGGCTCGGTGTATGAGCAGTTCTTC. Its protein product is CASRPPTSGSVYEQFF.

J is TRBJ2-1 and V is TRBV7-9; 7 positions agree with TRBD2. Per the germline V gene, CDR1 is SEHNR and CDR2 is FQNEAQ (reference sequence). The CDR3 totals 12 residues. V trimming: 5 bases; J trimming: 12 bases; junction bases outside the gene matches: 7. The CDR3 DNA sequence: TGTGCCAGCAGCCGGACTGGGACTACGCAGTTCTTC. Translated, it gives CASSRTGTTQFF.

This sequence joins TRBV5-1 and TRBJ1-6; D is unresolved. CDR3 length: 14 residues. The germline gives CDR1 SGHRS, CDR2 YFSETQ. V was shortened by 1 base and J by 14 bases, with 16 bases between the two germline ends. Here the CDR3 reads CASSLMESSQALHF. In DNA form, the CDR3 reads TGCGCCAGCAGCTTGATGGAAAGTAGTCAGGCCCTCCACTTT.

This rearrangement joins TRBV2 to TRBJ2-1; 9 nucleotides agree with TRBD1. CDR3 length: 15 amino acids. The ends lost 6 bases at V and 4 bases at J; junction bases unmatched: 7. Per germline, CDR1 SNHLY and CDR2 FYNNEI. This CDR3 reads CASSGGQGPYNEQFF. The CDR3 DNA follows: TGTGCCAGCAGCGGGGGACAGGGACCGTACAATGAGCAGTTCTTC.